The 20 T cell receptor beta chains in this list originate from one sample, sequenced in a study of T cells in Graves' hyperthyroidism and ophthalmopathy. What was amplified from RNA transcripts were TCR beta CDR3 regions. During a first-round RT-PCR of the TCR CDR3, the HTBI primer set was used. TCRdb reprocessed the multiplex PCR reads with MiXCR, giving one entry per CDR3 protein. The sample contains some 420,000 distinct CDR3 sequences, about an eighth of which appear only once. Sequenced sample: blood. The receptors were sampled from a woman aged 18-30 years with Graves' hyperthyroidism.

A few counts support this clonotype. This may come from a read error, since a much larger clone is one base off. The chain joins TRBV30 to TRBJ1-1; D gene uncertain. CDR3 length equals 11 residues. The V gene's germline CDR1 is GTSNPN and CDR2 SVGIG (reference sequence). The CDR3 region is CAWSPRSEASF. The CDR3 region has the DNA TGTGCCTGGAGTCCGAGGTCTGAAGCTTCCTTT.

The rearrangement joins TRBV19 to TRBJ1-1; D might be TRBD1 (5 bases). This CDR3 has 15 residues. Germline V gene lookup returns CDR1 LNHDA and CDR2 SQIVND (reference sequence). Between the trimmed V and J ends, which lost 5 bases and 2 bases, there was a span of 15 bases. The CDR3 reads CASSGPGGANTEAFF. The CDR3, as DNA: TGTGCCAGTAGTGGCCCGGGAGGGGCCAACACTGAAGCTTTCTTT.

This clonotype was found many times. The chain uses TRBV20-1 and TRBJ1-1; tentative D call: TRBD1 (5 bases). V was clipped by 1 base and J by 5 bases, with 8 bases between them. CDR3 size: 12 residues. The germline gives CDR1 DFQATT, CDR2 SNEGSKA (reference sequence). CDR3 coding DNA: TGCAGTGCTAGAGTGGGGGAAACTGAAGCTTTCTTT. The encoded protein is CSARVGETEAFF.

As regards this clonotype: Just one base apart from a much larger clone, this may be a read error. The CDR3 DNA reads TGTGCCAGCAGCTTAATGGAAATCAGGGTCGGGAATGAGCAGTTCTTC. This codes for CASSLMEIRVGNEQFF. This sequence joins TRBV7-3 and TRBJ2-1; D is perhaps TRBD1 (5 bases). V was clipped by 1 base and J by 7 bases, with 17 bases between them. The CDR3 totals 16 residues. CDR1 and CDR2 (germline): SGHTA, FQGTGA.

The V call is TRBV11-2, the J call TRBJ2-3; D gene uncertain. V was cut by 3 bases and J by 5 bases, with 12 bases left in between. The CDR3 length is 14 residues. The germline CDR1 and CDR2 sequences are SGHAT and FQNNGV. The CDR3 DNA sequence: TGTGCCAGCAGCTTTGGGTCTCGAGGAGATACGCAGTATTTT. Translating gives CASSFGSRGDTQYF.

The chain uses TRBV5-4 and TRBJ2-1; D not resolved. Germline assignment: CDR1 SGHNT and CDR2 YYREEE (reference sequence). V was cut by 4 bases and J by 1 base, with 15 bases left in between. The CDR3 extends over 16 amino acids. CDR3 in amino acids: CASSPSVSESYNEQFF. The DNA of the CDR3 is TGTGCCAGCAGCCCCAGTGTCTCCGAGTCCTACAATGAGCAGTTCTTC.

This clonotype was recorded at least ten times. V is TRBV2 and J is TRBJ1-4; D ambiguous. The CDR3 runs to 13 residues. Germline V CDR1 and CDR2: SNHLY, FYNNEI. With 8 bases removed from V and 7 bases from J, the gap between germline ends came to 14 bases. CDR3 loop: CASANTVGEKLFF. In DNA form, the CDR3 reads TGTGCCAGCGCCAATACAGTGGGTGAAAAACTGTTTTTT.

This clonotype was detected ten times or more. The chain employs TRBV11-2 and TRBJ2-7; unclear D gene. CDR1 and CDR2 (germline): SGHAT, FQNNGV. V was pared by 3 bases and J by 2 bases, with 8 bases between. CDR3 size: 13 residues. CDR3 region: CASSFGQPYEQYF. The DNA of the CDR3 is TGTGCCAGCAGCTTTGGGCAGCCCTACGAGCAGTACTTC.

The chain is built from TRBV28 and TRBJ2-2; 9 positions agree with TRBD2. The V gene end was trimmed by 4 bases and the J gene end by 1 base; junction bases not matched to a gene: 10. Germline-derived CDR1 and CDR2 are MDHEN and SYDVKM. The CDR3 runs to 18 residues. This CDR3 is CASSSGWSSGRNTGELFF. The CDR3 DNA reads TGTGCCAGCAGTTCGGGGTGGAGTAGCGGGAGGAACACCGGGGAGCTGTTTTTT. Combining the CDR3 with reference TRBV28 and TRBJ2-2 gives the whole variable domain DVKVTQSSRYLVKRTGEKVFLECVQDMDHENMFWYRQDPGLGLRLIYFSYDVKMKEKGDIPEGYSVSREKKERFSLILESASTNQTSMYLCASSSGWSSGRNTGELFFGEGSRLTVL.

V is TRBV7-9 and J is TRBJ1-4; TRBD1 matches 7 bases. V gave up 8 bases and J gave up 8 bases; unmatched junction bases: 14. The CDR3 totals 15 residues. Germline V CDR1 and CDR2: SEHNR, FQNEAQ (reference sequence). For the CDR3, the DNA is TGTGCCAGCTATACACTTCGAACAGGGGACGAAAAACTGTTTTTT. Amino acids: CASYTLRTGDEKLFF. The full variable domain, in which reference TRBV7-9 and TRBJ1-4 provide the parts outside the CDR3, is DTGVSQNPRHKITKRGQNVTFRCDPISEHNRLYWYRQTLGQGPEFLTYFQNEAQLEKSRLLSDRFSAERPKGSFSTLEIQRTEQGDSAMYLCASYTLRTGDEKLFFGSGTQLSVL.

In its sample, this clonotype was seen many times. The rearrangement joins TRBV28 to TRBJ2-7, with TRBD1 matching 7 bases. Germline V gene sequence: CDR1 MDHEN, CDR2 SYDVKM. This CDR3 is built from 15 residues. V shed 2 bases and J 1 base; nucleotides not matched to a gene: 5. CDR3 region: CASSLPDRLSYEQYF. For the CDR3, the DNA is TGTGCCAGCAGTTTACCGGACAGGTTATCCTACGAGCAGTACTTC.

This clonotype has more than one count but fewer than ten. The rearrangement links TRBV6-2 or TRBV6-3 to TRBJ2-2; D is uncertain. CDR1 and CDR2 (germline): MNHEY, SVGEGT. Trimming removed 8 bases from V and 4 bases from J, with 14 bases in between. The CDR3 totals 14 residues. The CDR3 DNA is TGTGCCAGCGGCCTGGCTGGCTTCACCGGGGAGCTGTTTTTT. It translates to CASGLAGFTGELFF.

This clonotype was counted ten times or more. The CDR3 DNA is TGTGCCAGCAGTTCGGACGGATACAATGAGCAGTTCTTC. Translated, it gives CASSSDGYNEQFF. This sequence joins TRBV27 and TRBJ2-1; D is unclear. Germline values: CDR1 MNHEY, CDR2 SMNVEV (reference sequence). V gave up 4 bases and J gave up 4 bases, with 8 bases separating them. The CDR3 is 13 amino acids.

This clonotype was picked up many times. The genes are TRBV20-1 and TRBJ1-3; D possibly corresponds to TRBD1 (6 bases). Germline assignment: CDR1 DFQATT and CDR2 SNEGSKA (reference sequence). CDR3 length: 14 amino acids. Between the trimmed V and J ends, which lost 0 bases and 8 bases, there was a span of 14 bases. The CDR3 DNA follows: TGCAGTGCTAGAGACGGGAACAGGGTAGACACCATATATTTT. It codes for CSARDGNRVDTIYF.

The chain uses TRBV3-1 and TRBJ2-1; possible D gene TRBD1, 6 bases. Trimming stripped 5 bases from V and 9 bases from J, with 17 bases between. The CDR3 consists of 14 residues. Germline V gene lookup returns CDR1 LGHDT and CDR2 YNNKEL (reference sequence). CDR3 loop: CASSALQGFSEQFF. CDR3 DNA sequence: TGTGCCAGCAGCGCCTTACAGGGTTTCAGTGAGCAGTTCTTC.

The chain links TRBV4-3 to TRBJ2-1; TRBD2 agrees at 12 bases. Germline lookup yields CDR1 LGHNA and CDR2 YSLEER. CDR3 length: 16 amino acids. With V trimmed by 4 bases and J by 5 bases, 6 bases remained unmatched. CDR3 coding DNA: TGCGCCAGCAGCCGAATGACTAGCGGGAGCAACAATGAGCAGTTCTTC. Its protein product is CASSRMTSGSNNEQFF.

There are a few counts of this clonotype. The chain has TRBV19 and TRBJ2-4; no firm D call. The CDR3 spans 14 residues. Looked up from germline, CDR1 is LNHDA and CDR2 is SQIVND (reference sequence). With 7 bases removed from V and 1 base from J, the gap between germline ends came to 11 bases. The CDR3 protein is CASNQGKAKNIQYF. The CDR3, as DNA: TGTGCCAGTAATCAAGGGAAGGCCAAAAACATTCAGTACTTC.

The V and J genes are TRBV15 and TRBJ2-7, with 8 bases identical to TRBD2. This CDR3 region has 15 residues. Losses at the gene ends were 5 bases for V and 2 bases for J; bases not matched to a gene: 8. Germline V lookup: CDR1 LNHNV, CDR2 YYDKDF (reference sequence). The CDR3 loop reads CATSLERGLAYEQYF. DNA for the CDR3: TGTGCCACCAGCCTAGAACGGGGACTAGCCTACGAGCAGTACTTC.

This clonotype was recorded many times. The gene calls are TRBV20-1 and TRBJ2-5; D is perhaps TRBD1 (6 bases). Germline V gene data show CDR1 as DFQATT and CDR2 as SNEGSKA (reference sequence). CDR3 size: 16 residues. The CDR3 loop is CSLLGVEGDLQETQYF. Written as DNA, the CDR3 is TGCAGCTTGCTAGGGGTAGAGGGGGATTTACAAGAGACCCAGTACTTC.

The V and J genes are TRBV20-1 and TRBJ2-1; 12 nucleotides match TRBD2. The CDR3 length is 15 residues. Germline CDR1 is DFQATT and CDR2 is SNEGSKA (reference sequence). After removal of 6 bases from V and 4 bases from J, the junction contained 7 bases not matched to a gene. CDR3 DNA: TGCAGTGCGGGAGGACTAGCGGGATTATACAATGAGCAGTTCTTC. Protein sequence: CSAGGLAGLYNEQFF.